This T cell receptor (beta chain) was captured by sequencing in a study of blood T cell repertoires in COVID-19. Overall study: In each case, the material was cDNA or gDNA derived from T cells, B-cell-depleted T cells, or PBMCs.

V shed 1 base, J shed 1 base, and the junction held 4 bases outside the gene matches. This CDR3 is built from 16 residues. CDR1 and CDR2 from the germline V gene are SGHNT and YENEEA. Libraries were prepared by immunoSEQ multiplex PCR; TCRdb keeps only in-frame clonotypes and omits some of them. The repertoire holds about 240,000 clones, with roughly four fifths as singletons. This clonotype originated in a woman aged 70 to 79 with acute or convalescent COVID-19. This sequence joins TRBV11-3 and TRBJ2-5, with 9 bases matching TRBD2. Sequenced input: peripheral blood. The CDR3 DNA reads TGTGCCAGCAGCTTAGGCGCTAGCGGGGCCCAAGAGACCCAGTACTTC. This gives the protein CASSLGASGAQETQYF.